This T cell receptor beta chain was recovered during a study of T cells in Graves' hyperthyroidism and ophthalmopathy. Authors of the study amplified TCR beta CDR3 regions from RNA transcripts. The study used the HTBI primer set for a first-round RT-PCR of the TCR CDR3. Via MiXCR, TCRdb re-called the multiplex PCR reads, giving one row per CDR3 protein. Counted here are roughly 840,000 distinct CDR3 sequences, about two fifths occurring once; the ten biggest clones make up 7.5% to 9.5%. The CDR3 loop spans 14 amino acids. The V and J ends lost 0 bases and 8 bases, in that order; junction bases with no gene match: 5. Germline V gives CDR1 SGHDN, CDR2 FVKESK. Study-level results: A median about 7 months before onset, the model predicted ophthalmopathy.

This clonotype was seen a few times. Its specificity is unknown. Sequences were obtained from blood. The chain carries TRBV14 and TRBJ1-2, with TRBD1 matching over 8 bases. The receptor was isolated from a man aged 18 to 35 with Graves' hyperthyroidism. The CDR3 bases are TGTGCCAGCAGCCAAGAGGGGACAGGAGAAGGCTACACCTTC. Its protein is CASSQEGTGEGYTF.